The table lists the clone carrying this T cell receptor (beta chain) with a few counts. Its specificity is unknown. This sample is drawn from a study of Graves' ophthalmopathy and Graves' hyperthyroidism. Study-level results: Ophthalmopathy progression was predicted with 55% to 71% sensitivity and roughly 79% specificity. Blood shared most expanded thyroid clonotypes above 0.001 frequency.

TCR beta CDR3 regions were amplified from RNA transcripts. HTBI primers served in a first-round RT-PCR, which a second-round multiplex PCR followed. TCRdb ran MiXCR on the multiplex PCR reads and lists one entry per CDR3 protein. Of 13,000 to 15,000 distinct CDR3 sequences in the sample, 50% were seen once. Patients with other autoimmune diseases, uncontrolled infections, pregnancy or lactation were excluded. Germline lookup yields CDR1 SGHRS and CDR2 YFSETQ. V lost 1 base and J lost 2, with 7 bases in between. This CDR3 has 14 amino acids. The sequenced sample was peripheral blood. The TCR comes from a woman aged 25-40 years with Graves' ophthalmopathy. V usage is TRBV5-1 and J usage is TRBJ2-1, with no clear D. CDR3 in amino acids: CASSLNDPYNEQFF. The CDR3 DNA is TGCGCCAGCAGCTTGAATGACCCCTACAATGAGCAGTTCTTC.